The 21 T cell receptor beta chains given below trace back to one sample, sequenced in a study of blood T cell repertoires in COVID-19. Using immunoSEQ multiplex PCR, the repertoire was profiled, and TCRdb retains in-frame clones only, with some absent. The table shows 150,000 to 200,000 clones, with around four fifths occurring only once. The sample was peripheral blood. The receptors come from a man between 70 and 80 years old with acute or convalescent COVID-19.

The sample holds a few counts of this clone. This rearrangement joins TRBV21-1 to TRBJ2-2; the D segment call TRBD1 is taken from the table without a DNA check. TRBV21-1 is an annotated pseudogene. This CDR3 contains 16 residues. The CDR3 coding sequence is TGTGCCAGCAGCAAAGTCCGGGACAGGACCACCGGGGAGCTGTTTTTT. It specifies CASSKVRDRTTGELFF.

A single count supports this clone. This CDR3 reads CASSSTGSGNQPQHF. The CDR3 DNA follows: TGTGCCAGCAGCTCGACAGGAAGTGGCAATCAGCCCCAGCATTTT. The V gene is TRBV5-8, the J gene TRBJ1-5; TRBD1 is a possible D gene (6 bases). V was trimmed by 3 bases and J by 2 bases, leaving 12 bases between them. CDR3 length equals 15 residues. The germline CDR1 and CDR2 sequences are SGHTS and YDEGEE.

The rearrangement joins TRBV11-2 to TRBJ2-1, with D tentatively TRBD1 (6 bases). Per germline, CDR1 SGHAT and CDR2 FQNNGV. V was cut by 6 bases and J by 0 bases, with 18 bases left in between. CDR3 length equals 17 residues. CDR3 DNA sequence: TGTGCCAGCAGGGTGCCCGGGACACCAAGCTCCTACAATGAGCAGTTCTTC. Translated: CASRVPGTPSSYNEQFF.

Only a few counts were recorded for this clone. This chain links TRBV18 with TRBJ2-7; D may be TRBD1 (5 bases). The V gene's germline CDR1 is KGHSH and CDR2 LQKENI. Trimming cost V 3 bases and J 8 bases, with 17 bases left between them. The CDR3 runs to 14 residues. Here the CDR3 DNA reads TGTGCCAGCTCACCTTCAGGCAACAGACAGAAGCAGTACTTC. Its translation: CASSPSGNRQKQYF.

The chain couples TRBV6-2 or TRBV6-3 to TRBJ1-1; 7 bases fit TRBD1. Germline-derived CDR1 and CDR2 are MNHEY and SVGEGT. With 4 bases clipped from V and 1 base from J, the junction kept 3 bases outside the gene matches. The CDR3 consists of 14 residues. CDR3 sequence (DNA): TGTGCCAGCAGTTTGACAGGGAAGAACACTGAAGCTTTCTTT. It yields the protein CASSLTGKNTEAFF.

The V call is TRBV10-3, the J call TRBJ2-2; 8 bases fit TRBD2. V was clipped by 4 bases and J by 1 base; unmatched bases: 5. Germline-derived CDR1 and CDR2 are ENHRY and SYGVKD. The CDR3 is 16 residues long. CDR3 DNA: TGTGCCATCAGTGCCAGCAGCGGGGGGAACACCGGGGAGCTGTTTTTT. Translated: CAISASSGGNTGELFF.

V usage is TRBV5-1 and J usage is TRBJ1-1, with TRBD1 matching 7 bases. This CDR3 has 15 amino acids. Trimming at V came to 4 bases and at J to 0 bases, leaving 6 bases not matched to a gene. In germline, CDR1 is SGHRS, CDR2 YFSETQ. This CDR3 reads CASSISTGLNTEAFF. The CDR3 nucleotides read TGCGCCAGCAGCATCTCGACAGGGCTGAACACTGAAGCTTTCTTT.

The chain joins TRBV28 to TRBJ1-2; no clear D gene. Per germline, CDR1 MDHEN and CDR2 SYDVKM. CDR3 length: 12 residues. Trimming removed 3 bases from V and 8 bases from J, with 10 bases in between. CDR3 loop: CASSFRGYGYTF. The CDR3 bases are TGTGCCAGCAGTTTTAGAGGGTACGGCTACACCTTC.

This clone was recorded only once. The identical CDR3 is also encoded by other nucleotide sequences in the sample. V is TRBV18 and J is TRBJ1-1, with 7 bases lining up with TRBD1. Germline CDR1 and CDR2: KGHSH and LQKENI. The CDR3 runs to 14 residues. V was pared by 1 base and J by 1 base, with 0 bases of the junction left unmatched. The CDR3, as DNA: TGTGCCAGCTCACCACGACAGGGGAACACTGAAGCTTTCTTT. It is translated as CASSPRQGNTEAFF.

This chain's CDR3 is CASRHTGASTYEQYF. The CDR3 DNA sequence: TGTGCCAGCAGGCATACAGGGGCATCCACCTACGAGCAGTACTTC. V and J are TRBV5-5 and TRBJ2-7, with 7 bases that match TRBD1. The CDR3 has 15 residues. V dropped 5 bases and J dropped 2; count of bases not matched to a gene: 10. Germline CDR1 is SGHKS and CDR2 is YYEKEE (reference sequence).

This clone was observed many times. The chain carries TRBV5-5 and TRBJ2-7; the D is unclear. The CDR3 loop spans 14 amino acids. V dropped 1 base and J dropped 0 bases, with 8 bases sitting between them. CDR1 and CDR2 from the germline V gene are SGHKS and YYEKEE (reference sequence). The CDR3 nucleotides are TGTGCCAGCAGCTTGACCCCCGGCTCCTACGAGCAGTACTTC. As protein: CASSLTPGSYEQYF.

The gene calls are TRBV28 and TRBJ2-5; D call uncertain. V was clipped by 5 bases and J by 7 bases, with 11 bases between them. This CDR3 has 12 amino acids. Per the germline V gene, CDR1 is MDHEN and CDR2 is SYDVKM. The CDR3 coding sequence is TGTGCCAGCAGTGACTCATGGAGGACCCAGTACTTC. The encoded protein is CASSDSWRTQYF.

The chain uses TRBV19 and TRBJ1-2; no definite D call. Germline lookup yields CDR1 LNHDA and CDR2 SQIVND (reference sequence). The CDR3 sequence is 12 residues long. V was pared by 7 bases and J by 1 base, with 7 bases between. The chain's CDR3 is CASTPNNYGYTF. The CDR3 DNA sequence: TGTGCCAGTACCCCAAATAACTATGGCTACACCTTC.

Only one count was recorded for this clone. The chain combines TRBV11-2 with TRBJ2-3; no clear D. The CDR3 sequence is 16 residues long. Between the trimmed V and J ends, which lost 2 bases and 2 bases, there was a span of 14 bases. Germline assignment: CDR1 SGHAT and CDR2 FQNNGV. Here the CDR3 reads CASSLSPPGLTDTQYF. In DNA form, the CDR3 reads TGTGCCAGCAGCTTAAGTCCCCCGGGTCTCACAGATACGCAGTATTTT.

Worth noting for this clone: The junction shows a germline mismatch at one end, possibly a read error. The chain couples TRBV5-1 to TRBJ2-1; TRBD2 matches 13 bases. Germline CDR1 and CDR2: SGHRS and YFSETQ. There are 13 residues in the CDR3. The CDR3 region is CASSYEGLAGVIF. The CDR3 DNA reads as TGCGCCAGCAGTTATGAAGGACTAGCGGGGGTAATCTTC. The full variable domain, rest sourced from reference TRBV5-1 and TRBJ2-1, is KAGVTQTPRYLIKTRGQQVTLSCSPISGHRSVSWYQQTPGQGLQFLFEYFSETQRNKGNFPGRFSGRQFSNSRSEMNVSTLELGDSALYLCASSYEGLAGVIFGPGTRLTVL.

This clone appeared once. The chain links TRBV5-6 to TRBJ2-1; 7 nucleotides match TRBD2. Germline values: CDR1 SGHDT, CDR2 YYEEEE. This CDR3 is 12 amino acids long. V lost 7 bases and J lost 7; bases outside the gene matches: 5. The CDR3 sequence is CASHWGGNEQFF. CDR3 nucleotides: TGTGCCAGCCATTGGGGGGGTAATGAGCAGTTCTTC.

The V gene is TRBV5-8, the J gene TRBJ2-3, with D perhaps TRBD1 (5 bases). There are 14 residues in the CDR3. Germline V gene lookup returns CDR1 SGHTS and CDR2 YDEGEE. V was shortened by 3 bases and J by 3 bases, with 11 bases between the two germline ends. CDR3 loop: CASSWGPGTDTQYF. CDR3 bases: TGTGCCAGCAGCTGGGGCCCAGGGACAGATACGCAGTATTTT.

The V and J genes are TRBV5-1 and TRBJ2-7; D gene unclear. Trimming removed 0 bases at V and 6 bases at J, with 13 bases between. Germline V gives CDR1 SGHRS, CDR2 YFSETQ. The CDR3 is made up of 14 amino acids. The CDR3 spells CASSLEILGFEQYF. DNA for the CDR3: TGCGCCAGCAGCTTGGAAATTCTCGGGTTCGAGCAGTACTTC.

The rearrangement links TRBV3-1 (or the pseudogene TRBV3-2) to TRBJ1-1; D gene ambiguous. Germline values: CDR1 LGHDT, CDR2 YNNKEL (reference sequence). V was clipped by 4 bases and J by 0 bases, with 6 bases between them. This CDR3 is 13 amino acids long. CDR3 amino acids: CASSRDMNTEAFF. The CDR3 nucleotides read TGTGCCAGCAGCCGCGACATGAACACTGAAGCTTTCTTT.

This chain connects TRBV9 to TRBJ2-2; D perhaps matches TRBD2 (6 bases). Trimming cost V 6 bases and J 4 bases, with 13 bases left between them. CDR1 is SGDLS, CDR2 YYNGEE, per germline. This CDR3 contains 14 residues. CDR3 loop: CASTWGETTGELFF. CDR3 sequence (DNA): TGTGCCAGCACCTGGGGGGAGACCACCGGGGAGCTGTTTTTT.

The chain employs TRBV19 and TRBJ2-7; 10 bases agree with TRBD2. The V gene's germline CDR1 is LNHDA and CDR2 SQIVND (reference sequence). J was trimmed by 0 bases and V by 8 bases; bases with no gene match: 4. The CDR3 has 14 amino acids. The CDR3 DNA follows: TGTGCCAGTCGAGCGGGGGGGAGCTCCTACGAGCAGTACTTC. This encodes CASRAGGSSYEQYF.